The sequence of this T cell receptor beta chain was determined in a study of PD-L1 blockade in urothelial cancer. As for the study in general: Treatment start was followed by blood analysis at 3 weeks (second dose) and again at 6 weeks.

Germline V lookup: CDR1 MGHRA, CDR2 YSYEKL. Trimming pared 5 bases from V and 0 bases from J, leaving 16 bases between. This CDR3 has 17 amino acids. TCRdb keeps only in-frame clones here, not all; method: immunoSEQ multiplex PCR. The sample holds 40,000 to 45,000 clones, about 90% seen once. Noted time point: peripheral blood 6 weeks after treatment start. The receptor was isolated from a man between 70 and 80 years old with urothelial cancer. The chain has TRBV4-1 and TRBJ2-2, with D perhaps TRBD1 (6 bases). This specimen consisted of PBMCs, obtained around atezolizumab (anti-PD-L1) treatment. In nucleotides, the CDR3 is TGCGCCAGCAGCGAGGTTAGGACAGACGCGAACACCGGGGAGCTGTTTTTT. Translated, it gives CASSEVRTDANTGELFF.